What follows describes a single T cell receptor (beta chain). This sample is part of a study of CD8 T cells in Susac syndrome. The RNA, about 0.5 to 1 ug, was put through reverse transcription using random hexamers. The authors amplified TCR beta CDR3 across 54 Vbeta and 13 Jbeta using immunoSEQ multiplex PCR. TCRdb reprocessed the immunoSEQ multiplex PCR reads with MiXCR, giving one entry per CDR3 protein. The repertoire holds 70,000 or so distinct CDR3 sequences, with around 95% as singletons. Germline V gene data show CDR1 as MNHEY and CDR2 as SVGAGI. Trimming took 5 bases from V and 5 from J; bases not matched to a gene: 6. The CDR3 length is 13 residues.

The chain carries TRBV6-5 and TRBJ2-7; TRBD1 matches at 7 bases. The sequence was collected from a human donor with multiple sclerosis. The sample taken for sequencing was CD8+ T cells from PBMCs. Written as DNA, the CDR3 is TGTGCCAGCAGTGGAACAGGGGTCGACGAGCAGTACTTC. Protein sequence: CASSGTGVDEQYF.